This entry features one TCR beta chain sequence. The conserved phenylalanine or tryptophan is not found at the CDR3 terminus, so this likely reflects a read error. The sorted Tregs were CD4+CD25+CD127-/low cells. V was cut by 1 base and J by 3 bases, with 6 bases left in between. This CDR3 is 13 amino acids long. TCRdb recomputed calls from the 5' RACE reads with MiXCR, one row per CDR3 protein. Of tens of thousands of distinct CDR3 sequences listed, less than 30% are singletons. J is TRBJ1-2 and V is TRBV12-3 or TRBV12-4; weak D call: TRBD1 (6 bases). This clonotype originated in a female donor with breast cancer. Source material: tumor-infiltrating Tregs sorted from the breast tumor. The CDR3 spells CASSLGGHYGYTV. CDR3 DNA: TGTGCCAGCAGTTTAGGGGGGCACTATGGCTACACCGTC.